These T cell receptor beta chains were read from a single sample in a study of T-cell reconstitution after alpha-beta-depleted transplantation in children. Each CDR3 protein gets one entry after TCRdb re-called the PCR reads with MiXCR. This sample has hundreds of thousands of distinct CDR3 sequences; over 9.5% occur once, and the top ten carry less than 4.5%. The material was PBMCs from the stem cell graft donor, obtained from the stem cell graft. These receptors originate from a human donor who donated a stem cell graft to a child with acute myeloid leukemia. The CDR3 runs from the conserved cysteine through the conserved F or W. The order of the fields is V gene, clone size, J gene, D gene, CDR3 DNA, CDR3 protein. D genes are given only for firm matches. Clone size, where shown, is once, few, many, or a class for clones that have expanded.

TRBV20-1	NA	TRBJ2-4	NA	TGCACCCCCGGGGCTGTGGCCAAAAACATTCAGTACTTC	CTPGAVAKNIQYF
TRBV6-5	NA	TRBJ1-3	NA	TGTGCCAGCAGTTACCAAACAGGGACTGGAAACACCATATATTTT	CASSYQTGTGNTIYF
TRBV6-1	once	TRBJ1-2	NA	TGTGCCAGCAAACTCGGACATCTTATTAACTATGGCTACACCTTC	CASKLGHLINYGYTF
TRBV29-1	NA	TRBJ2-5	NA	TGCAGCGTTGAGTGGCAGCAAGAGACCCAGTACTTC	CSVEWQQETQYF
TRBV19	NA	TRBJ1-2	NA	TGTGCCAGTAGTATATCCACAGGCGACGGCTACACCTTC	CASSISTGDGYTF
TRBV6-2/TRBV6-3	many	TRBJ2-7	TRBD2	TGTGCCAGCAGTTACTCGGCTAGCGGGGCCTACGAGCAGTACTTC	CASSYSASGAYEQYF
TRBV15	many	TRBJ2-1	TRBD2	TGTGCCACCAGCAGAGAGAGGGCTAGCGGGAGAAATGAGCAGTTCTTC	CATSRERASGRNEQFF
TRBV5-1	many	TRBJ2-5	NA	TGCGCCAGCAGCCCCACCCCCGGGGGCCAAGAGACCCAGTACTTC	CASSPTPGGQETQYF
TRBV29-1	many	TRBJ1-2	TRBD1	TGCTTGGTCGGACAGGGAGATGGCTACACCTTC	CLVGQGDGYTF
TRBV6-1	NA	TRBJ2-1	TRBD2	TGTGCCAGCAGTGAACCCTTCGGGAGGGTCGACAATGAGCAGTTCTTC	CASSEPFGRVDNEQFF
TRBV29-1	few	TRBJ2-5	NA	TGCAGCGTTGATCGGGAGACCCAGTACTTC	CSVDRETQYF
TRBV12-3/TRBV12-4	NA	TRBJ1-1	NA	TGTGCCAGCAGTTTACCGGGGGCACGGGAAGCTTTCTTT	CASSLPGAREAFF
TRBV27	few	TRBJ1-2	TRBD1	TGTGCCAGCAGTCCCCGGGACAGGGGATCATATGGCTACACCTTC	CASSPRDRGSYGYTF
TRBV7-2	few	TRBJ1-5	NA	TGTGCCAGCAGCTTAGTGTCGAGCAATCAGCCCCAGCATTTT	CASSLVSSNQPQHF
TRBV6-2/TRBV6-3	NA	TRBJ2-1	NA	TGTGCCAGCAGTAGCCAAACTCTACTGGTTGCCTACAATGAGCAGTTCTTC	CASSSQTLLVAYNEQFF
TRBV13	NA	TRBJ2-1	NA	TGTGCCAGCAGCCTCAGGGTACTGAACTCCTACAATGAGCAGTTCTTC	CASSLRVLNSYNEQFF
TRBV15	NA	TRBJ1-4	NA	TGTGCCACCAGCAGAGGCCAGGATCGGGCCCGTGAAGAACTGTTTTTT	CATSRGQDRAREELFF
TRBV29-1	NA	TRBJ2-1	NA	TGCAGCGTGCGTGGGACGGTGAGCTCCTACAATGAGCAGTTCTTC	CSVRGTVSSYNEQFF
TRBV12-5	NA	TRBJ2-1	NA	TGTGCTAGTGGTTTGGCGGACGGGGGTCGGGGGAATGAGCAGTTCTTC	CASGLADGGRGNEQFF
TRBV29-1	NA	TRBJ2-5	NA	TGCAGCGTTGATAGGCAGGGGAAAGGAGAGACCCAGTACTTC	CSVDRQGKGETQYF
TRBV20-1	NA	TRBJ2-3	NA	TGCAGTGCCCGGGACGGGACTTTAATCACAGATACGCAGTATTTT	CSARDGTLITDTQYF
TRBV27	NA	TRBJ2-2	TRBD2	TGTGCCAGCAGTTGGGCTAGCGGGATTGACGGGGAGCTGTTTTTT	CASSWASGIDGELFF
TRBV2	NA	TRBJ2-2	NA	TGTGCCAGCAGAGTACAGGGACCCGGGGAGCTGTTTTTT	CASRVQGPGELFF
TRBV12-3/TRBV12-4	NA	TRBJ1-2	NA	TGTGCCAGCGTGGGGTGGGGGGCCGTAGCCTATGGCTACACCTTC	CASVGWGAVAYGYTF
TRBV29-1	few	TRBJ2-7	NA	TGCAGCGTTGAAGATAGGGGGGGGTCGGACGAGCAGTACTTC	CSVEDRGGSDEQYF
TRBV12-3/TRBV12-4	many	TRBJ2-7	NA	TGTGCCAGCAGCTTAGGGCGGCCGGTCGAGCAGTACTTC	CASSLGRPVEQYF
TRBV18	few	TRBJ2-7	TRBD1	TGTGCCAGCTCACCGCGACAGGGAAGGGGGTACGAGCAGTACTTC	CASSPRQGRGYEQYF
TRBV12-3/TRBV12-4	few	TRBJ1-6	NA	TGTGCCAGCAGTTTGGGGTCTCAAGGAAATTCACCCCTCCACTTT	CASSLGSQGNSPLHF
TRBV18	many	TRBJ1-1	NA	TGTGCCAGCTCACCGAACACTGAAGCTTTCTTT	CASSPNTEAFF
TRBV27	NA	TRBJ2-5	NA	TGTGCCAGCCAAAGGACGTCATACCAAGAGACCCAGTACTTC	CASQRTSYQETQYF
TRBV10-3	many	TRBJ2-7	NA	TGTGCCATCAGTGAAGCTCAGAGCTCCTACGAGCAGTACTTC	CAISEAQSSYEQYF
TRBV7-9	few	TRBJ1-2	TRBD1	TGTGCCAGCAACAACAGGGGGCAAGGCTACACCTTC	CASNNRGQGYTF
TRBV28	NA	TRBJ1-2	NA	TGTGCCAGCAGTTTACCGGGGGCCACCTATGGCTACACCTTC	CASSLPGATYGYTF
TRBV29-1	NA	TRBJ2-7	TRBD1	TGCAGCGTTGAGGGACAGGGCGTTAACTCCTACGAGCAGTACTTC	CSVEGQGVNSYEQYF
TRBV20-1	NA	TRBJ2-7	NA	TGCAGTGCCCCAACGGATACCTACGAGCAGTACTTC	CSAPTDTYEQYF
TRBV15	NA	TRBJ2-2	TRBD1	TGTGCCACTCGACCGGGACAGGCGGGCACCGGGGAGCTGTTTTTT	CATRPGQAGTGELFF
TRBV20-1	many	TRBJ2-3	TRBD2	TGCAGTGCTTCTGTAGCGGGAGCAGATACGCAGTATTTT	CSASVAGADTQYF
TRBV2	many	TRBJ2-3	TRBD2	TGTGCCAGCAGTGAGACGACTAGCGGGAGAGATACGCAGTATTTT	CASSETTSGRDTQYF
TRBV3-1	NA	TRBJ2-7	TRBD2	TGTGCCAGCAGCCCGCTAGCGGGAGGGTTCTACGAGCAGTACTTC	CASSPLAGGFYEQYF
TRBV7-3	few	TRBJ2-3	TRBD2	TGTGCCAGCAGCTTAACGGGGACTACTAGCACAGATACGCAGTATTTT	CASSLTGTTSTDTQYF
TRBV12-3/TRBV12-4	NA	TRBJ2-7	NA	TGTGCCAGCACCCCGGAGGGCGGCAAGGGGACCTACGAGCAGTACTTC	CASTPEGGKGTYEQYF
TRBV19	few	TRBJ2-7	NA	TGTGCCAGTAGTATCTGGTCGGGATACGAGCAGTACTTC	CASSIWSGYEQYF
TRBV18	NA	TRBJ1-6	TRBD1	TGTGCCAGCTCTACAGGGGATTCACCCCTCCACTTT	CASSTGDSPLHF
TRBV20-1	many	TRBJ2-3	NA	TGCAGTGCTCCCAAAGGTAGCATCACAGATACGCAGTATTTT	CSAPKGSITDTQYF
TRBV7-6	few	TRBJ2-3	TRBD2	TGTGCCAGCAGCTCAGGGACTAGCGGGAACCAGGGAGATACGCAGTATTTT	CASSSGTSGNQGDTQYF
TRBV27	NA	TRBJ2-1	NA	TGTGCCAGCAGTTCCCGACAGGAGCAGTTCTTC	CASSSRQEQFF
TRBV12-3/TRBV12-4	many	TRBJ2-1	NA	TGTGCCAGCAGTTTCCTCCTAGACAACTACAATGAGCAGTTCTTC	CASSFLLDNYNEQFF
TRBV6-5	few	TRBJ2-1	NA	TGTGCCAGCGGAGATTGGGACACCTCCTACAATGAGCAGTTCTTC	CASGDWDTSYNEQFF
TRBV9	few	TRBJ1-6	TRBD1	TGTGCCAGCAGCGTAGCAGGGGGCGAGTCACCCCTCCACTTT	CASSVAGGESPLHF
TRBV29-1	NA	TRBJ2-7	TRBD1	TGCAGCGTTTGGGGGACAGGGAAGAACTACGAGCAGTACTTC	CSVWGTGKNYEQYF
TRBV4-3	NA	TRBJ2-7	NA	TGCGCCAGCAGCCAAGAGGGCGGATCCTACGAGCAGTACTTC	CASSQEGGSYEQYF
TRBV7-2	few	TRBJ2-1	NA	TGTGCCAGCAGCCCGCTAGGGTTCGATGAGCAGTTCTTC	CASSPLGFDEQFF
TRBV20-1	many	TRBJ2-1	TRBD2	TGCAGTGCTAGAGATCCCATGACTAGCGGCCTATACAATGAGCAGTTCTTC	CSARDPMTSGLYNEQFF
TRBV7-3	few	TRBJ2-7	NA	TGTGCCAGCAGCTCGGACCCCCGGAGTCACGAGCAGTACTTC	CASSSDPRSHEQYF
TRBV18	many	TRBJ2-1	NA	TGTGCCAGCTCACCACTATTGCACCCCTCGCCCTTTAAGGAGCAGTTCTTC	CASSPLLHPSPFKEQFF
TRBV7-2	NA	TRBJ2-1	NA	TGTGCCAGCACCGAAAGAGGACTCACCTACAATGAGCAGTTCTTC	CASTERGLTYNEQFF
TRBV14	NA	TRBJ1-4	TRBD1	TGTGCCAGCAGCCCAATTTGGACAGGGGATGAAAAACTGTTTTTT	CASSPIWTGDEKLFF
TRBV10-3	few	TRBJ2-1	TRBD1	TGTGCCATCAGTGAGTGGACCAATCCTCGGACAGGCAACAATGAGCAGTTCTTC	CAISEWTNPRTGNNEQFF